These T cell receptor beta chains were read from a single sample in a study of CD8+ T cells in alopecia areata. The repertoire was sequenced with immunoSEQ multiplex PCR; TCRdb's copy has only in-frame clones and lacks some. The sample includes about 110,000 clones, roughly 55% of them seen just once. Sequencing used NKG2D-low CD8+ T cells sorted from blood. All receptors come from a human donor with alopecia areata. The CDR3 runs from the conserved cysteine through the conserved F or W. A D gene is named only where the DNA matches it firmly. Not all rows give a size; the values are once, few, many and, for expanded clones, a class.

clone size,D gene,J gene,V gene,CDR3 DNA,CDR3 protein
few,TRBD2,TRBJ2-1,TRBV7-2,TGTGCCAGCAGCTTATCTAGCGGGTTAAACTCCTACAATGAGCAGTTCTTC,CASSLSSGLNSYNEQFF
medium-sized,NA,TRBJ2-7,TRBV28,TGTGCCAGCAGGTACAGGGATTACTCCTACGAGCAGTACTTC,CASRYRDYSYEQYF
few,NA,TRBJ1-2,TRBV29-1,TGCAGCGTTGAAGAGGGACCTACGGGCTATGGCTACACCTTC,CSVEEGPTGYGYTF
NA,NA,TRBJ2-7,TRBV7-9,TGTGCCAGCACCAGGACAGAAAATGTCGGGGAGCAGTACTTC,CASTRTENVGEQYF
once,NA,TRBJ2-7,TRBV5-6,TGTGCCAGCAGCTTGAATAAAGAGCAGTACTTC,CASSLNKEQYF
NA,NA,TRBJ2-2,TRBV6-5,TGTGCCACACGGCTGAGCACCGGGGAGCTGTTTTTT,CATRLSTGELFF
NA,NA,TRBJ2-3,TRBV11-3,TGTGCCAGCAGCTTTATTAGCACAGATACGCAGTATTTT,CASSFISTDTQYF
few,TRBD1,TRBJ2-3,TRBV29-1,TGCAGCGTTGAAGATGGACAGGCGCAGTATTTT,CSVEDGQAQYF
NA,NA,TRBJ2-1,TRBV27,TGTGCCAGCAGTTTTAGTAACAATGAGCAGTTCTTC,CASSFSNNEQFF
NA,NA,TRBJ2-3,TRBV5-5,TGTGCCAGCAGCTTGTACGGGTCACTAGATACGCAGTATTTT,CASSLYGSLDTQYF